At least ten counts were recorded for the clone carrying this T cell receptor beta chain. What it binds is unknown. The record originates from a study of T cell repertoires in cytomegalovirus infection. Study in general: Both CMV infection and a matching HLA type were indicated by public TCR beta signatures.

Germline loops: CDR1 MNHEY, CDR2 SVGAGI. V was clipped by 2 bases and J by 0 bases, with 14 bases between them. The CDR3 runs 17 residues. Findings and limits, study-wide: CMV-specific TCR beta clonotypes restricted by HLA-C dominated the ex vivo response. Summed public TCR beta family frequency identified CMV carriers bearing the relevant HLA.

Via MiXCR, TCRdb re-called the reads, giving one row per CDR3 protein. The table shows almost 550,000 distinct CDR3 sequences, with approximately 15% occurring only once. Sequencing was done on a sample of CD8+ T cells from PBMCs. V is TRBV6-5 and J is TRBJ2-1; D remains ambiguous. The clonotype was recovered from a human donor in good health (CMV status not recorded). Some clones in this sample may be carry-over from other donors' samples. The CDR3 DNA is TGTGCCAGCAGTTACGTGGGCGGCCGAAACTCCTACAATGAGCAGTTCTTC. It codes for CASSYVGGRNSYNEQFF.